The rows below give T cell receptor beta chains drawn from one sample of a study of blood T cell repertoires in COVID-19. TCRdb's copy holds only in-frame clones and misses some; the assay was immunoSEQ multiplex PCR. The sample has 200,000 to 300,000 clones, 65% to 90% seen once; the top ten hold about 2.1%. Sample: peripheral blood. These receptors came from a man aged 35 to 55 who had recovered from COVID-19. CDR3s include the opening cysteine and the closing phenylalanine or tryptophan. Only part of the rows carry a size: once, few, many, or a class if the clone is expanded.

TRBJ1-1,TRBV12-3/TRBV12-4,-,CASSPPAGIAFF
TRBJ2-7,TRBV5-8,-,CASSPGLAGGAVYEQYF
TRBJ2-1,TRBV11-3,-,CASSLGGGPYNEQFF
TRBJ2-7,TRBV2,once,CASSPGTSLDEQYF
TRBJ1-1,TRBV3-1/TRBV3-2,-,CASTPSIVSDEAFF
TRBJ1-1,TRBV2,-,CASSRQGAQTEAFF
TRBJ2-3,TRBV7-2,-,CASSWKQGTDTQYF
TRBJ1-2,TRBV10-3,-,CAISDQGLEYDYTF
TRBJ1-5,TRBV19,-,CASSTRTGGIVQPQHF
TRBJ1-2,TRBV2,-,CASSFTKSDYGYTF